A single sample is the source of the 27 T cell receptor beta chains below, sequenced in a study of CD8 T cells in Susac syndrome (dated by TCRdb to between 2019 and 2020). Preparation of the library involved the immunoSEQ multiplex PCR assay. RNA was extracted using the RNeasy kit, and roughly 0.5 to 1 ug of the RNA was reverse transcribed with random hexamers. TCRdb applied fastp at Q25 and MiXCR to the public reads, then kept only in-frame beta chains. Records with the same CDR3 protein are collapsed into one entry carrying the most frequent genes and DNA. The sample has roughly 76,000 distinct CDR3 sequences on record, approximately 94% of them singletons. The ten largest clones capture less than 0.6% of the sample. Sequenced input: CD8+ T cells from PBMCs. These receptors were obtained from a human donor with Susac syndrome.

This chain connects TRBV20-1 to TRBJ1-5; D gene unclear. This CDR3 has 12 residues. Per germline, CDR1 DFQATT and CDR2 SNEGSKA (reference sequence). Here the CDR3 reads CSAKGPNQPQHF. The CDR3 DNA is TGCAGCGCCAAAGGGCCTAATCAGCCCCAGCATTTT.

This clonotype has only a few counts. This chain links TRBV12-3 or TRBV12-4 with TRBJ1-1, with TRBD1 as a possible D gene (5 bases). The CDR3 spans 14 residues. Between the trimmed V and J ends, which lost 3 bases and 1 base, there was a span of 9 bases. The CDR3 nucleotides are TGTGCCAGCAGTTTCAGTACAGGGAACACTGAAGCTTTCTTT. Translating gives CASSFSTGNTEAFF.

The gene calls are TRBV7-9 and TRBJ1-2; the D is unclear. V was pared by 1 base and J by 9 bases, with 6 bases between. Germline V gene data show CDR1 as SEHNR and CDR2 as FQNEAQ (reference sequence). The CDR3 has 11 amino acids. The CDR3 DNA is TGTGCCAGCAGCTTAGGCCAGAGCTACACCTTC. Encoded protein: CASSLGQSYTF.

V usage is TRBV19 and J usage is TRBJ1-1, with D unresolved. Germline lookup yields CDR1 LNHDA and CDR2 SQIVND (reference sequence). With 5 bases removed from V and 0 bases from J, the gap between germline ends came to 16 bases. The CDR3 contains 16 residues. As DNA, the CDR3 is TGTGCCAGTAGTCAATTTGGACGGCCGATGAACACTGAAGCTTTCTTT. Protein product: CASSQFGRPMNTEAFF.

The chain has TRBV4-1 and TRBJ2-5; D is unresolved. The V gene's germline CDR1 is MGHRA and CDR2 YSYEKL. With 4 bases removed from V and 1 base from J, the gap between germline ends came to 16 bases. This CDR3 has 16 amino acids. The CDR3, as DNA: TGCGCCAGCAGCCCGACCGAGGAAATTCTCCAAGAGACCCAGTACTTC. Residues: CASSPTEEILQETQYF.

CDR3 amino acids: CASSPPGHNYEQYF. CDR3 sequence (DNA): TGTGCCAGCAGCCCACCGGGACATAACTACGAGCAGTACTTC. This rearrangement joins TRBV3-1 to TRBJ2-7; a possible D gene is TRBD1 (6 bases). Germline assignment: CDR1 LGHDT and CDR2 YNNKEL (reference sequence). Trimming removed 4 bases at V and 3 bases at J, with 13 bases between. The CDR3 covers 14 residues.

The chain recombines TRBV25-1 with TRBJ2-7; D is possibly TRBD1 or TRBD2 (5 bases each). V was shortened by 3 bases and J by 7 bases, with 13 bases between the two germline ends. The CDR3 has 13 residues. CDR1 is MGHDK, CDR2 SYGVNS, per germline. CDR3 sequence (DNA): TGTGCCAGCAGTGAGGGACCCCTTTTGGAGCAGTACTTC. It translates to CASSEGPLLEQYF.

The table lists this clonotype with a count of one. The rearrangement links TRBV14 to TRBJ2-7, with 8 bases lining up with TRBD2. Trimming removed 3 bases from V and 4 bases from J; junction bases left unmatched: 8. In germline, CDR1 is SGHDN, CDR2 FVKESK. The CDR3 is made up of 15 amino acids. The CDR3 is CASSHTRGGKYEQYF. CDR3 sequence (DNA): TGTGCCAGCAGCCACACCCGGGGGGGGAAATACGAGCAGTACTTC.

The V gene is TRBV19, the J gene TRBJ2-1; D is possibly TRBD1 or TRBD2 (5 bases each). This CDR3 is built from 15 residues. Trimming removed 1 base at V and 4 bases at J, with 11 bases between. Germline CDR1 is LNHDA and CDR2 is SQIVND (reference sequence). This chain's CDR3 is CASSIGPGTYNEQFF. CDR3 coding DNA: TGTGCCAGTAGTATAGGGCCCGGGACGTACAATGAGCAGTTCTTC.

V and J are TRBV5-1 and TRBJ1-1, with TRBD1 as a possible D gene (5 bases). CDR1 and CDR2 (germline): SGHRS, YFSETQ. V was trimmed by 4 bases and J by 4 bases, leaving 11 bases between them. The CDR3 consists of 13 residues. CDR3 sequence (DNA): TGCGCCAGCAGCCCGGGGGGGGGCACTGAAGCTTTCTTT. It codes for CASSPGGGTEAFF.

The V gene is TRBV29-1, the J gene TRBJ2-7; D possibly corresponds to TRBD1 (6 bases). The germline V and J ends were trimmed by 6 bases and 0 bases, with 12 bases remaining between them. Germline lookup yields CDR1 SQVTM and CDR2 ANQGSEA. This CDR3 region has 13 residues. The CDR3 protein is CSVAQGSSYEQYF. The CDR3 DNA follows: TGCAGCGTCGCGCAGGGGAGCTCCTACGAGCAGTACTTC.

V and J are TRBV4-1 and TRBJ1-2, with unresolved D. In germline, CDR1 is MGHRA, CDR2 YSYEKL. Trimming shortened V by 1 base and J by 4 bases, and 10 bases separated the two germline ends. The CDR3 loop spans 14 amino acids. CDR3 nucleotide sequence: TGCGCCAGCAGCCAAGTTGGGGTCAGCTATGGCTACACCTTC. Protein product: CASSQVGVSYGYTF.

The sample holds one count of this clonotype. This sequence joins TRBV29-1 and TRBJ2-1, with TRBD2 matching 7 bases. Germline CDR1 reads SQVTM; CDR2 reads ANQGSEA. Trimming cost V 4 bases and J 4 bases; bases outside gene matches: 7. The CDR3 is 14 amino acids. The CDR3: CSVVGTTGYNEQFF. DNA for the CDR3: TGCAGCGTTGTAGGGACTACCGGATACAATGAGCAGTTCTTC.

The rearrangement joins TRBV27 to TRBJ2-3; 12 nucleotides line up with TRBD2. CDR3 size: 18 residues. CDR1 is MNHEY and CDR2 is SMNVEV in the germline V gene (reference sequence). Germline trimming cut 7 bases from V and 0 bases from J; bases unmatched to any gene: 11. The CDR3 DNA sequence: TGTGCCAGCAATACCCGACTAGCGGGAGACACTAGCACAGATACGCAGTATTTT. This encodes CASNTRLAGDTSTDTQYF.

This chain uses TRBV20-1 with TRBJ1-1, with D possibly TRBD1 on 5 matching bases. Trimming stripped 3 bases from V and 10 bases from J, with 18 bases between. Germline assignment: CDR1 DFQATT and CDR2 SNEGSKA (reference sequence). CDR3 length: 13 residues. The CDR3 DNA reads TGCAGTGCTAGGGACGGGGCCTCCTCAGGAGCTTTCTTT. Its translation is CSARDGASSGAFF.

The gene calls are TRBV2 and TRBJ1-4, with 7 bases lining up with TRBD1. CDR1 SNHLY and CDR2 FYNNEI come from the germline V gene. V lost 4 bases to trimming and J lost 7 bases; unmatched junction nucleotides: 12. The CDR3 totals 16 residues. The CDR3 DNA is TGTGCCAGCAGTGGCGACAGGGATGTTGGGAGTGAAAAACTGTTTTTT. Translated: CASSGDRDVGSEKLFF.

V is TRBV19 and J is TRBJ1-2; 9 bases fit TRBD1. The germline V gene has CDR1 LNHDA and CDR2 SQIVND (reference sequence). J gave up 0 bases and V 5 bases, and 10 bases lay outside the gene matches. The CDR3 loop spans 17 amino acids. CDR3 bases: TGTGCCAGTAGTTCCGGGACAGGGAGAGCCCCTAACTATGGCTACACCTTC. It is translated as CASSSGTGRAPNYGYTF. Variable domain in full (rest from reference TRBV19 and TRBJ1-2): DGGITQSPKYLFRKEGQNVTLSCEQNLNHDAMYWYRQDPGQGLRLIYYSQIVNDFQKGDIAEGYSVSREKKESFPLTVTSAQKNPTAFYLCASSSGTGRAPNYGYTFGSGTRLTVV.

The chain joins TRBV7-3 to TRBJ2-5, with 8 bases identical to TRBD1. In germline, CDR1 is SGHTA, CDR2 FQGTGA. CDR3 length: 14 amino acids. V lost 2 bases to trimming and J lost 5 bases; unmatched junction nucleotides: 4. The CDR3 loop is CASSLQGAGETQYF. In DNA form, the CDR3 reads TGTGCCAGCAGCTTACAGGGGGCTGGGGAGACCCAGTACTTC.

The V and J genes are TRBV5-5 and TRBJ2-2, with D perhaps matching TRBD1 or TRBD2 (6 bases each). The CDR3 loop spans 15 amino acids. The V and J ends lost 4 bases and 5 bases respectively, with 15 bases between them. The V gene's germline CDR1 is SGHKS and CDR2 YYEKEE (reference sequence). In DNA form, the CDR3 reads TGTGCCAGCAGCCCGGAGGGGGTGAGGACCGGGGAGCTGTTTTTT. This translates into CASSPEGVRTGELFF.

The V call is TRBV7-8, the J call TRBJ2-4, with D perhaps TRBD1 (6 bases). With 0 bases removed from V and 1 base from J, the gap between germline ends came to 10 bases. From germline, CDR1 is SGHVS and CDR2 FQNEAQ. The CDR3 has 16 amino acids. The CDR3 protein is CASSLAPGEAKNIQYF. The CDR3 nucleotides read TGTGCCAGCAGCTTAGCGCCAGGGGAGGCCAAAAACATTCAGTACTTC.

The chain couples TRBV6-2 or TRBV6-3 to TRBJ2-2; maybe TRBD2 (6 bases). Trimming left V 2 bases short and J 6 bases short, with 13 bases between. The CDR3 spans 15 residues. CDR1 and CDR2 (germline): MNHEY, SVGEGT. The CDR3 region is CASSYASSGAGELFF. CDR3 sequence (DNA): TGTGCCAGCAGTTACGCCTCTTCGGGGGCCGGGGAGCTGTTTTTT.

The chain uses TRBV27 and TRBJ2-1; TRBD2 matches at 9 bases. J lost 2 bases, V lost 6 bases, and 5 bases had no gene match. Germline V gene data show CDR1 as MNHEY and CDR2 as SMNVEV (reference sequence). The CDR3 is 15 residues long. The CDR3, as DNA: TGTGCCAGCAGCTTTAGCGGGAGCGCCTACAATGAGCAGTTCTTC. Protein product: CASSFSGSAYNEQFF.

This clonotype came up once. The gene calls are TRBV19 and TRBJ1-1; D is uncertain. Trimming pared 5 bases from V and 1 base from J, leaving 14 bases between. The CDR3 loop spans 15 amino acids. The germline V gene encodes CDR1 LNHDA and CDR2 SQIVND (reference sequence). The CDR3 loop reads CASSAVQLGNTEAFF. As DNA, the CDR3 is TGTGCCAGTAGTGCAGTACAGCTGGGGAACACTGAAGCTTTCTTT. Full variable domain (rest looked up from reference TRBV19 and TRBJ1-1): DGGITQSPKYLFRKEGQNVTLSCEQNLNHDAMYWYRQDPGQGLRLIYYSQIVNDFQKGDIAEGYSVSREKKESFPLTVTSAQKNPTAFYLCASSAVQLGNTEAFFGQGTRLTVV.

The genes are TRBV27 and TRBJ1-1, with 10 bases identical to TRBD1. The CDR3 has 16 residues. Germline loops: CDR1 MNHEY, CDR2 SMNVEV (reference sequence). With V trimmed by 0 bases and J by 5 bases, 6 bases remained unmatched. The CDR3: CASSLSWGDRGTEAFF. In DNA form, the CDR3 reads TGTGCCAGCAGTTTATCGTGGGGGGACAGGGGAACTGAAGCTTTCTTT.

This CDR3 is CASSLTRDGYNEQFF. CDR3 bases: TGTGCCAGCAGTTTAACACGGGACGGCTACAATGAGCAGTTCTTC. The rearrangement links TRBV27 to TRBJ2-1; possibly TRBD1 or TRBD2 for D (5 bases each). V shed 2 bases and J shed 3 bases, with 11 bases lying between them. The CDR3 has 15 amino acids. Germline V gene sequence: CDR1 MNHEY, CDR2 SMNVEV (reference sequence).

The CDR3 region is CASSQVGDTQYF. CDR3 in DNA: TGTGCCAGCAGCCAAGTCGGGGATACGCAGTATTTT. The chain carries TRBV4-2 and TRBJ2-3; no firm D call. The CDR3 loop spans 12 amino acids. CDR1 and CDR2 (germline): LGHNA, YNFKEQ. Trimming cost V 1 base and J 6 bases, with 5 bases left between them.

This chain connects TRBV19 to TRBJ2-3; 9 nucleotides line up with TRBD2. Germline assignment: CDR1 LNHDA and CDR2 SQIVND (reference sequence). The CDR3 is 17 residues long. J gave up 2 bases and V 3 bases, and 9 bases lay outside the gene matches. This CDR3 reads CASSIPVTSGNTDTQYF. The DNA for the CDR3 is TGTGCCAGTAGTATTCCCGTGACTAGCGGTAACACAGATACGCAGTATTTT.